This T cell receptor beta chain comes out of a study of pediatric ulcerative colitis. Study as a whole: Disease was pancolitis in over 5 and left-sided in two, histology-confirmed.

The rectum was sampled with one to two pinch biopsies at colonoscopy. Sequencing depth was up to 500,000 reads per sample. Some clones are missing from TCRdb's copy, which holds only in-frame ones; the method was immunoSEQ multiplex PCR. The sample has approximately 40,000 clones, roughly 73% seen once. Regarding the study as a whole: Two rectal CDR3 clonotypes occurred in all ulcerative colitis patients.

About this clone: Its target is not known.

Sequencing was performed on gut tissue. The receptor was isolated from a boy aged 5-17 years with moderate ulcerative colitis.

CDR3 residues: CASSYRQGGFNYGYTF. The CDR3 region has the DNA TGCGCCAGCAGCTACCGACAGGGGGGTTTTAACTATGGCTACACCTTC. This chain links TRBV5-1 with TRBJ1-2, with 9 bases matching TRBD1. Germline CDR1 reads SGHRS; CDR2 reads YFSETQ. CDR3 length: 16 amino acids. J lost 1 base, V lost 3 bases, and 7 bases had no gene match.